This TCR beta chain was recovered during a study of blood T cell repertoires in COVID-19. Across the study: Some COVID-19 samples were acute and others convalescent; all came from the United States, Italy and Spain. The analysed material was cDNA or gDNA that came from T cells, B-cell-depleted T cells, or PBMCs.

As handled by the study authors: Reference gene primer amplification yielded estimated nucleated cell counts. Here immunoSEQ multiplex PCR was the method, and the copy in TCRdb shows in-frame clones only, minus some. V, J and clone size were drawn from that table, and D and trimming were deduced from the DNA. This sample has fewer than 60,000 clones, with about four fifths found just once. The sequencing sample was made of peripheral blood. The source is a man aged 55-75 years with acute or convalescent COVID-19.

CDR3 nucleotide sequence: TGTGCCAGCGGAATAGCGGGGGCGGGCGGGGAGCTGTTTTTT. It translates to CASGIAGAGGELFF. J is TRBJ2-2 and V is TRBV11-3, with TRBD2 matching 9 bases. The germline CDR1 and CDR2 sequences are SGHNT and YENEEA. The junction had 8 bases not matched to a gene; V was cut back by 8 bases and J by 7 bases. The CDR3 has 14 residues.